This T cell receptor beta chain was retrieved from a study of shared clonotypes between healthy human individuals. Background on the study: The study drew on a couple of women and a few men aged 18 to 49 as donors. Overall study findings and caveats: Sequencing of the sorted subsets was shown by rarefaction to be incomplete despite large depth.

The trim removed 4 bases at V and 4 bases at J, leaving 10 bases unmatched. Germline CDR1 reads SEHNR; CDR2 reads FQNEAQ (reference sequence). This CDR3 has 16 amino acids. Division of CD4+ cells produced a CD45RA+ naive subset and a CD45RA-negative memory subset. Worth noting for this clone: No antigen is known for it.

Measured with immunoSEQ multiplex PCR; TCRdb has only the in-frame clones, and not every one. The repertoire consists of 2,500,000 or so clones, with roughly 93% occurring once and the leading ten covering 0.36%. V is TRBV7-9 and J is TRBJ1-1; TRBD1 matches at 9 bases. The clonotype comes from a man between 18 and 35 years old in good health. Some clones in this sample may be carry-over from other donors' samples. Sequenced: naive CD4+ T cells from PBMCs. Subset meaning: CD45RA+ positively selected. CDR3 in DNA: TGTGCCAGCAGCTATTTTACGACAGGGGGACGCACTGAAGCTTTCTTT. The encoded protein is CASSYFTTGGRTEAFF.